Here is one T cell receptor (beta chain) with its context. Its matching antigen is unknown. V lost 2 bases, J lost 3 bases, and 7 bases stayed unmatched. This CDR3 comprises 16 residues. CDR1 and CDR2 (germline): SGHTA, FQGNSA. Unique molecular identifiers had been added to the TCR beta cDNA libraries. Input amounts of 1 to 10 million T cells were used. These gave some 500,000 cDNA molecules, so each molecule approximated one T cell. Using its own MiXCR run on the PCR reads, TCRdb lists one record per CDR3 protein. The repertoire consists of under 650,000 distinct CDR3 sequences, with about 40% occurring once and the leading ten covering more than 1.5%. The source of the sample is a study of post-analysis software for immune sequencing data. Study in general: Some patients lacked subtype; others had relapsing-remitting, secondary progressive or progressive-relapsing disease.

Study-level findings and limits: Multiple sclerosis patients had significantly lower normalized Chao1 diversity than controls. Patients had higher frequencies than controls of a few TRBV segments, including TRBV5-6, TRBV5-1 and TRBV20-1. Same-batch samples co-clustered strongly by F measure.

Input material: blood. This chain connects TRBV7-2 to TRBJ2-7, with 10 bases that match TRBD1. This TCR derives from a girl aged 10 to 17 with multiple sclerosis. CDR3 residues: CASSLLGTGDCYEQYF. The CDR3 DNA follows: TGTGCCAGCAGCTTATTGGGGACAGGGGATTGCTACGAGCAGTACTTC. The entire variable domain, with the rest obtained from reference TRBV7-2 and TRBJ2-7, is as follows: GAGVSQSPSNKVTEKGKDVELRCDPISGHTALYWYRQSLGQGLEFLIYFQGNSAPDKSGLPSDRFSAERTGGSVSTLTIQRTQQEDSAVYLCASSLLGTGDCYEQYFGPGTRLTVT.